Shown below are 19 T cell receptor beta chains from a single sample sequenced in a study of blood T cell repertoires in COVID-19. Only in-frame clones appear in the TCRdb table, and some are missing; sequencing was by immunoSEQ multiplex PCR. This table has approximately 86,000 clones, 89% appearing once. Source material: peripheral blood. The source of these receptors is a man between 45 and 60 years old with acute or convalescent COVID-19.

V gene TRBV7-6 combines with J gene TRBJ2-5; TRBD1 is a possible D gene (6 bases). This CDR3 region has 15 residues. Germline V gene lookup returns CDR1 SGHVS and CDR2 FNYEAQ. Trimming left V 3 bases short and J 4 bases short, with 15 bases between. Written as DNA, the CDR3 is TGTGCCAGCAGCTTGGGCCCCAACAGGGTAGAGACCCAGTACTTC. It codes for CASSLGPNRVETQYF.

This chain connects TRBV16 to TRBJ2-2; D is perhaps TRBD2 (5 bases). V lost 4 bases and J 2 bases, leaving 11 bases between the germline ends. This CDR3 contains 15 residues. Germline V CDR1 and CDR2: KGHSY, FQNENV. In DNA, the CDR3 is TGTGCCAGCAGCCGGCCGGGAAAAAACACCGGGGAGCTGTTTTTT. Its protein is CASSRPGKNTGELFF.

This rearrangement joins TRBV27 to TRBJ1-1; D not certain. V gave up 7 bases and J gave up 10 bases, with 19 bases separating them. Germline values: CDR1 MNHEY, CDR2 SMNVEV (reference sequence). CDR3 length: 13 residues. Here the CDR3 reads CASISLVAGRAFF. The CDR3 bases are TGTGCCAGCATCTCCCTCGTGGCAGGCCGAGCTTTCTTT.

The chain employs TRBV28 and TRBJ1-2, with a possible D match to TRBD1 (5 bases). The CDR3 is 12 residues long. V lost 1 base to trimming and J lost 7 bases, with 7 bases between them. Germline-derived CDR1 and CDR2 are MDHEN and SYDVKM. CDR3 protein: CASSLSGIGYTF. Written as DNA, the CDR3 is TGTGCCAGCAGTTTATCAGGGATTGGCTACACCTTC.

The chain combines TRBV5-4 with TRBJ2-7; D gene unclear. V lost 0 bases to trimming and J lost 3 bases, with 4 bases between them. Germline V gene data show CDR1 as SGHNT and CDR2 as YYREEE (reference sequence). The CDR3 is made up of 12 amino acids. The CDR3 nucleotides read TGTGCCAGCAGCTTGGACTTCTACGAGCAGTACTTC. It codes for CASSLDFYEQYF.

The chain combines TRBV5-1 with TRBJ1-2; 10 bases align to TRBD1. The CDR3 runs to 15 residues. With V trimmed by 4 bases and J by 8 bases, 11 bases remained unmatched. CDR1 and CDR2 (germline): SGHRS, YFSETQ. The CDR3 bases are TGCGCCAGCAGCCCCCGGACAGGGGGAACGGGGGGCTACACCTTC. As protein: CASSPRTGGTGGYTF.

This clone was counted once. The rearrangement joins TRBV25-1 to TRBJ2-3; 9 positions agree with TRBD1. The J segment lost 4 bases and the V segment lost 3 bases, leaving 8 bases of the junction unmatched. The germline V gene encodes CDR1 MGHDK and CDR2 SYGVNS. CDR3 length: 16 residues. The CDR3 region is CASSDPGQGISDTQYF. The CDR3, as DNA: TGTGCCAGCAGTGACCCGGGACAGGGAATATCAGATACGCAGTATTTT.

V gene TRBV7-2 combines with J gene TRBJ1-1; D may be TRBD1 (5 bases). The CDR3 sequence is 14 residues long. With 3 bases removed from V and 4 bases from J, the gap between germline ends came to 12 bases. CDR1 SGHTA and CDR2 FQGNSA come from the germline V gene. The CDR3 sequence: CASSFARVSTEAFF. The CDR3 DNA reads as TGTGCCAGCAGCTTCGCCAGGGTGAGCACTGAAGCTTTCTTT.

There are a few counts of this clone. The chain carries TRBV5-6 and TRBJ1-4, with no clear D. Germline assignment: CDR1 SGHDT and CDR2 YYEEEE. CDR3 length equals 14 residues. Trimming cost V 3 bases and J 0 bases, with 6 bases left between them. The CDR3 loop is CASSSEATNEKLFF. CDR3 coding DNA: TGTGCCAGCAGCTCGGAGGCAACTAATGAAAAACTGTTTTTT.

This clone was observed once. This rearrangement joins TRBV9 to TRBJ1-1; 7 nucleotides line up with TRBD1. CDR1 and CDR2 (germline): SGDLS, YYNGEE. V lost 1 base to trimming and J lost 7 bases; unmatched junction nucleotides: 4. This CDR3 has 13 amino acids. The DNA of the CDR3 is TGTGCCAGCAGCGTAAGGGGGCTTGGTGAAGCTTTCTTT. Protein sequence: CASSVRGLGEAFF.

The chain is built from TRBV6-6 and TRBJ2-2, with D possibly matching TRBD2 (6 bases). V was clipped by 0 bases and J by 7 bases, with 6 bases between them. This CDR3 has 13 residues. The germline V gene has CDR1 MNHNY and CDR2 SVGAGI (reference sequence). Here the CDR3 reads CASSYSGGGELFF. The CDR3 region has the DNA TGTGCCAGCAGTTACTCGGGGGGCGGGGAGCTGTTTTTT.

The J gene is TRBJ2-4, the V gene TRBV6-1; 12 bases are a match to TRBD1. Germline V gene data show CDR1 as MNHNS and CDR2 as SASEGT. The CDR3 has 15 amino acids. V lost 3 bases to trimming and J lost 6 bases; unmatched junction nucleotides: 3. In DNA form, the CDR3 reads TGTGCCAGCAGTGAGGGGACAGGGGGCAGAAACATTCAGTACTTC. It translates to CASSEGTGGRNIQYF.

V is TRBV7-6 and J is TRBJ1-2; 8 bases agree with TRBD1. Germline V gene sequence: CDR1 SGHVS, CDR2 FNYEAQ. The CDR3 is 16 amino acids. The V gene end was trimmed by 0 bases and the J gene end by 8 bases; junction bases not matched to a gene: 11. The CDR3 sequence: CASSLAPGQGGAGYTF. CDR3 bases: TGTGCCAGCAGCTTAGCCCCCGGACAGGGAGGGGCGGGCTACACCTTC.

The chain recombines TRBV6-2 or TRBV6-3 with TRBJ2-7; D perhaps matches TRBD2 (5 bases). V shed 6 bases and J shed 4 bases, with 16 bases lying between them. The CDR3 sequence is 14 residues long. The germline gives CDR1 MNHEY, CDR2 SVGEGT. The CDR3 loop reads CASSTSSRRYEQYF. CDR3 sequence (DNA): TGTGCCAGCAGCACGTCTAGCCGTCGGTACGAGCAGTACTTC.

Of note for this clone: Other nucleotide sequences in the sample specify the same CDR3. The DNA for the CDR3 is TGTGCCAGCAGTTTTCGGCGGGGCACTGAAGCTTTCTTT. Amino acid sequence: CASSFRRGTEAFF. V and J are TRBV27 and TRBJ1-1; unclear D gene. Germline-derived CDR1 and CDR2 are MNHEY and SMNVEV (reference sequence). The V end lost 3 bases, the J end lost 4 bases, and 9 bases lay between the germline ends. This CDR3 region has 13 residues.

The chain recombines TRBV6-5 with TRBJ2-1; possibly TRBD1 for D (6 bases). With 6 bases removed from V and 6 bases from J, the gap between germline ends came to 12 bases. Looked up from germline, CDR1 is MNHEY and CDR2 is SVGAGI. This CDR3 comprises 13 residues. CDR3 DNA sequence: TGTGCCAGCAGACCAAACAGGGTCAATGAGCAGTTCTTC. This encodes CASRPNRVNEQFF.

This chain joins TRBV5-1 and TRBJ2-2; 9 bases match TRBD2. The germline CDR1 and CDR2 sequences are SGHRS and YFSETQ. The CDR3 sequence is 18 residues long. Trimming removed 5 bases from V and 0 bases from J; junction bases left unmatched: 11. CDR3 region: CASSQRGLAFANTGELFF. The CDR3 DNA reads TGCGCCAGCAGTCAACGGGGACTAGCTTTCGCGAACACCGGGGAGCTGTTTTTT.

This CDR3 is CASSDQHGTGSHNEQFF. The CDR3 DNA reads as TGTGCCAGCAGTGACCAGCATGGGACAGGGTCCCACAATGAGCAGTTCTTC. The chain has TRBV6-1 and TRBJ2-1; 9 bases agree with TRBD1. There are 17 residues in the CDR3. The V and J ends lost 3 bases and 5 bases, in that order; junction bases with no gene match: 11. Germline V gene data show CDR1 as MNHNS and CDR2 as SASEGT.

The CDR3 nucleotides are TGTGCCAGCAGCTTACGAGCGGGGGTCCCCCAAGAGACCCAGTACTTC. Protein product: CASSLRAGVPQETQYF. V is TRBV7-2 and J is TRBJ2-5; 8 bases are shared with TRBD2. The CDR3 contains 16 residues. Germline V lookup: CDR1 SGHTA, CDR2 FQGNSA. Unmatched junction bases numbered 6, after V lost 2 bases and J lost 1 base.